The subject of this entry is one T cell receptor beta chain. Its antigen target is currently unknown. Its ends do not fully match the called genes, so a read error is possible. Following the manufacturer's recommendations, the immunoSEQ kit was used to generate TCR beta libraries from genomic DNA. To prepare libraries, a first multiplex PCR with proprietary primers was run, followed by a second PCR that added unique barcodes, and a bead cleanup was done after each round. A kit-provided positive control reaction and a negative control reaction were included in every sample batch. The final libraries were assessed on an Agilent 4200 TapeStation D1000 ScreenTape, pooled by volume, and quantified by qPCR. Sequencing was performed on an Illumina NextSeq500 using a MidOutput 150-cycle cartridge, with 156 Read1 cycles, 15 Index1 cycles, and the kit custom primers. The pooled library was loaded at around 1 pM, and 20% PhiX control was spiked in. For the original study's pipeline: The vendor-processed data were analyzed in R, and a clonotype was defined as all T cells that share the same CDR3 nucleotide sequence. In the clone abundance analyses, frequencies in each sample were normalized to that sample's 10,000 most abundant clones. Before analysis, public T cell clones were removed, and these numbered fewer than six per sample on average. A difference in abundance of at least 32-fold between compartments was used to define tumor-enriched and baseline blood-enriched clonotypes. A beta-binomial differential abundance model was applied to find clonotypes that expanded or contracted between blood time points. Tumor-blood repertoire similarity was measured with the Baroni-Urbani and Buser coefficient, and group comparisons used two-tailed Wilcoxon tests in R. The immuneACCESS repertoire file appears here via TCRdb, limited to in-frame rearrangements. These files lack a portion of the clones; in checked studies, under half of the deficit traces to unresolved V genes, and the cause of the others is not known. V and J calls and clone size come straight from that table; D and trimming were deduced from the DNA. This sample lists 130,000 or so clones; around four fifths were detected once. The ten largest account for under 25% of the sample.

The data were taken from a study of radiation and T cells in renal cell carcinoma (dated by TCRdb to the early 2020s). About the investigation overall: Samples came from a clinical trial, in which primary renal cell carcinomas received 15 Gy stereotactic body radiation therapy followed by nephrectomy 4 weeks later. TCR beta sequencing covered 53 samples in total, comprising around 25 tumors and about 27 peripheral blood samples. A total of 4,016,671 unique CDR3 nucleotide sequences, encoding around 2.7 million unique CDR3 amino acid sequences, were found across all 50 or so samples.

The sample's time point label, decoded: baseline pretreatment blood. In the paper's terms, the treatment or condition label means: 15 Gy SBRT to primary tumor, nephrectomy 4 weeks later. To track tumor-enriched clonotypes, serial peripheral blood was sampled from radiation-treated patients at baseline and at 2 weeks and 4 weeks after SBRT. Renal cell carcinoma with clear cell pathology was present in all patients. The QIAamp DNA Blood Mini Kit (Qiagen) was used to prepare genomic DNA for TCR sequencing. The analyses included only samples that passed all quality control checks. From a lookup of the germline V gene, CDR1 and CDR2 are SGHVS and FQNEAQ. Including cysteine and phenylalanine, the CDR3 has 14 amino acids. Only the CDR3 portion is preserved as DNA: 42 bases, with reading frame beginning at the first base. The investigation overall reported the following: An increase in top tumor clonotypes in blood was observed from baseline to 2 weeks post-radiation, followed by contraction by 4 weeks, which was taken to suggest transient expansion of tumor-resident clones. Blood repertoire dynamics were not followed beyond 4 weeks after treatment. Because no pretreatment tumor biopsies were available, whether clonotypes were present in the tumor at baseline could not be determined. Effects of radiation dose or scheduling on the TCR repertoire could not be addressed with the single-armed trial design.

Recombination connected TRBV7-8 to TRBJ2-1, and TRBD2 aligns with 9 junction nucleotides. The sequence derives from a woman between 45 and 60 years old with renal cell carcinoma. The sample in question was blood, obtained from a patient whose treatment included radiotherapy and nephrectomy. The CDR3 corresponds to CASSLAGPFNEQFF. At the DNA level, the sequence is TGTGCCAGCAGCCTAGCGGGACCTTTCAATGAGCAGTTCTTC.